The 3 T cell receptor beta chains reported below all come from one sample, sequenced in a study of T cell changes during pregnancy in multiple sclerosis. Profiling relied on immunoSEQ multiplex PCR, and the TCRdb table lists in-frame clones only, not all of them. The sample lists around 50,000 clones, 70% to 90% seen once, with about 2% in the top ten. The material was peripheral blood, obtained in the first trimester of pregnancy. The receptors shown here come from a female donor with multiple sclerosis, enrolled in a pregnancy study.

The genes are TRBV7-8 and TRBJ1-5; TRBD1 matches at 7 bases. V lost 1 base and J lost 5; bases outside the gene matches: 5. The CDR3 contains 15 residues. Germline CDR1 and CDR2: SGHVS and FQNEAQ. The CDR3, as DNA: TGTGCCAGCAGCTTAGAGGAGACAGGGTATCAGCCCCAGCATTTT. It specifies CASSLEETGYQPQHF.

The chain couples TRBV4-1 to TRBJ1-2, with no clear D. This CDR3 is 14 amino acids long. Trimming took off 4 bases at V and 5 bases at J, with 14 bases between the two ends. CDR1 and CDR2 (germline): MGHRA, YSYEKL. The CDR3 protein is CASSPPAGLYGYTF. The CDR3 coding sequence is TGCGCCAGCAGCCCCCCGGCAGGCCTATATGGCTACACCTTC.

The V gene is TRBV27, the J gene TRBJ2-1; no clear D. This CDR3 has 15 amino acids. The V gene's germline CDR1 is MNHEY and CDR2 SMNVEV (reference sequence). Trimming cost V 0 bases and J 0 bases, with 6 bases left between them. The CDR3 protein is CASSLSVSSYNEQFF. The CDR3 bases are TGTGCCAGCAGTTTATCGGTTAGCTCCTACAATGAGCAGTTCTTC.